This TCR beta chain was identified in a study of PD-1 blockade in classical Hodgkin lymphoma. The CDR3 sequence is 13 residues long. Trimming left V 6 bases short and J 1 base short, with 13 bases between. Germline CDR1 SQVTM, CDR2 ANQGSEA. Method: immunoSEQ multiplex PCR; TCRdb's copy keeps in-frame clones and lacks some. This sample has roughly 15,000 clones, with about 66% found just once. Patients all relapsed after autologous stem cell transplantation, and there was variation in brentuximab vedotin exposure. The source is a human donor with classical Hodgkin lymphoma. The gene calls are TRBV29-1 and TRBJ2-7; perhaps TRBD2 as D (6 bases). Specimen: peripheral blood mononuclear cells (PBMCs), collected before the second cycle of nivolumab. CDR3 amino acids: CSVQDGGSYEQYF. The CDR3 nucleotides read TGCAGCGTCCAAGACGGGGGATCCTACGAGCAGTACTTC.